This T cell receptor (beta chain) was captured by sequencing in a study of T cell repertoires in ileal Crohn's disease. Regarding this clone: The antigen remains undetermined.

Germline V gives CDR1 MNHEY, CDR2 SVGAGI. V was shortened by 4 bases and J by 1 base, with 13 bases between the two germline ends. The CDR3 has 15 residues. Around 490 nanograms of biopsy DNA per sample underwent TCRB immunosequencing. Profiled with immunoSEQ multiplex PCR; TCRdb holds only in-frame clones, not every one. Here the sample spans about 18,000 clones, 60% being singletons. Findings and limits, study-wide: Clonality above 26.8% at surgery always came with endoscopic recurrence.

Source material: ileal tissue. This sequence was found in an adult with Crohn's disease. The chain employs TRBV6-5 and TRBJ1-1, with D possibly being TRBD1 (5 bases). The CDR3 nucleotides are TGTGCCAGCAGTTCCCCGCGGGGCGGGAACACTGAAGCTTTCTTT. Translated: CASSSPRGGNTEAFF.